These 28 T cell receptor beta chains were sequenced from one sample in a study of identical twins. Using its own MiXCR run on the 5' RACE reads, TCRdb lists one record per CDR3 protein. This repertoire shows 1.5 million to 2 million distinct CDR3 sequences, about 31% found once; its top ten account for about 0.27%. The sequencing input was cord blood. The receptor source for this set is a newborn girl in good health.

The J gene is TRBJ2-3, the V gene TRBV7-9; 8 nucleotides match TRBD2. The CDR3 is 15 amino acids. With 1 base clipped from V and 5 bases from J, the junction kept 5 bases outside the gene matches. Germline V gene lookup returns CDR1 SEHNR and CDR2 FQNEAQ (reference sequence). CDR3 coding DNA: TGTGCCAGCAGCTTAGTTAGCGGGGCGGTAGATACGCAGTATTTT. As protein: CASSLVSGAVDTQYF.

The chain joins TRBV11-2 to TRBJ2-3; 7 bases line up with TRBD2. Germline assignment: CDR1 SGHAT and CDR2 FQNNGV. The CDR3 has 15 amino acids. V lost 7 bases and J lost 2; bases outside the gene matches: 9. CDR3 residues: CASIRDYRTTDTQYF. Here the CDR3 DNA reads TGTGCCAGCATTCGGGACTACCGGACCACAGATACGCAGTATTTT. Full variable domain (remainder filled in from reference TRBV11-2 and TRBJ2-3): EAGVAQSPRYKIIEKRQSVAFWCNPISGHATLYWYQQILGQGPKLLIQFQNNGVVDDSQLPKDRFSAERLKGVDSTLKIQPAKLEDSAVYLCASIRDYRTTDTQYFGPGTRLTVL.

This chain joins TRBV20-1 and TRBJ1-6; 7 bases align to TRBD1. V lost 4 bases to trimming and J lost 7 bases; unmatched junction nucleotides: 7. Germline lookup yields CDR1 DFQATT and CDR2 SNEGSKA (reference sequence). CDR3 length: 14 amino acids. CDR3 nucleotide sequence: TGCAGTGCTACGACAGGGCGGCAGAATTCACCCCTCCACTTT. Translated, it gives CSATTGRQNSPLHF.

In this sample, this clonotype turned up a few times. The chain couples TRBV20-1 to TRBJ2-1; 10 bases line up with TRBD2. The V gene's germline CDR1 is DFQATT and CDR2 SNEGSKA (reference sequence). V lost 6 bases to trimming and J lost 3 bases; unmatched junction nucleotides: 8. The length of the CDR3 is 15 residues. The CDR3 DNA sequence: TGCAGTGCGCGAGTTGGACTAGCGGTCTACAATGAGCAGTTCTTC. As protein: CSARVGLAVYNEQFF.

In this sample, this clonotype turned up a few times. CDR3 sequence (DNA): TGTGCCAGCAGGATAGCGGGGGGCCCCCGGGAGACCCAGTACTTC. This codes for CASRIAGGPRETQYF. The chain uses TRBV6-2 or TRBV6-3 and TRBJ2-7, with 10 bases matching TRBD2. TRBJ2-5 matches the DNA end more closely, so the J call is doubtful. The CDR3 extends over 15 amino acids. The germline gives CDR1 MNHEY, CDR2 SVGEGT.

At least ten counts were recorded for this clonotype. The DNA for the CDR3 is TGCGCCAGCAAGGGATTAGGCACAGATACGCAGTATTTT. It translates to CASKGLGTDTQYF. The J gene is TRBJ2-3, the V gene TRBV10-2; D not resolved. CDR1 and CDR2 from the germline V gene are WSHSY and SAAADI. This CDR3 has 13 residues. V was pared by 7 bases and J by 1 base, with 9 bases between.

A few counts support this clonotype. The chain links TRBV27 to TRBJ1-5; no firm D call. This CDR3 has 14 residues. CDR1 and CDR2 from the germline V gene are MNHEY and SMNVEV (reference sequence). Trimming removed 6 bases at V and 3 bases at J, with 12 bases between. CDR3 DNA: TGTGCCAGCAGCCCCGTGGAGACCAATCAGCCCCAGCATTTT. Translating it yields CASSPVETNQPQHF.

The genes are TRBV2 and TRBJ1-4; D not certain. Deletions cut 2 bases from V and 6 bases from J, with 7 bases between. In germline, CDR1 is SNHLY, CDR2 FYNNEI. This CDR3 has 13 amino acids. DNA for the CDR3: TGTGCCAGCAGTGAATCGGTCTATGAAAAACTGTTTTTT. Translated: CASSESVYEKLFF. The whole variable domain, remainder taken from reference TRBV2 and TRBJ1-4, is EPEVTQTPSHQVTQMGQEVILRCVPISNHLYFYWYRQILGQKVEFLVSFYNNEISEKSEIFDDQFSVERPDGSNFTLKIRSTKLEDSAMYFCASSESVYEKLFFGSGTQLSVL.

This clonotype was found a few times. This chain links TRBV11-3 with TRBJ2-3, with TRBD2 matching 11 bases. CDR3 size: 17 residues. The V and J ends lost 1 base and 4 bases, in that order; junction bases with no gene match: 7. Looked up from germline, CDR1 is SGHNT and CDR2 is YENEEA. The CDR3 DNA reads as TGTGCCAGCAGCTTAGTGGGACTAGCGGCCCCCCCAGATACGCAGTATTTT. It is translated as CASSLVGLAAPPDTQYF.

This clonotype has just a few counts. The chain employs TRBV6-1 and TRBJ1-5; 7 positions match TRBD1. After removal of 6 bases from V and 4 bases from J, the junction contained 18 bases not matched to a gene. The CDR3 spans 18 residues. The germline gives CDR1 MNHNS, CDR2 SASEGT. The CDR3 loop reads CASRSAIGGTVLNQPQHF. CDR3 sequence (DNA): TGTGCCAGCAGGTCAGCAATCGGAGGGACAGTTTTGAATCAGCCCCAGCATTTT.

This chain joins TRBV27 and TRBJ2-3, with D possibly being TRBD2 (6 bases). CDR1 is MNHEY, CDR2 SMNVEV, per germline (reference sequence). Trimming shortened V by 4 bases and J by 2 bases, and 16 bases separated the two germline ends. This CDR3 has 16 amino acids. The CDR3 sequence: CASSSPFAGNTDTQYF. CDR3 bases: TGTGCCAGCAGTTCCCCTTTCGCGGGGAACACAGATACGCAGTATTTT.

In this sample, this clonotype turned up many times. The chain carries TRBV29-1 and TRBJ1-1, with unresolved D. CDR3 length: 12 amino acids. Trimming pared 2 bases from V and 4 bases from J, leaving 8 bases between. The germline gives CDR1 SQVTM, CDR2 ANQGSEA. The CDR3 loop is CSVERESTEAFF. The CDR3 coding sequence is TGCAGCGTTGAAAGGGAGAGCACTGAAGCTTTCTTT. The full variable domain, completed using reference TRBV29-1 and TRBJ1-1, is SAVISQKPSRDICQRGTSLTIQCQVDSQVTMMFWYRQQPGQSLTLIATANQGSEATYESGFVIDKFPISRPNLTFSTLTVSNMSPEDSSIYLCSVERESTEAFFGQGTRLTVV.

The chain is built from TRBV12-3 or TRBV12-4 and TRBJ2-3; possible D gene TRBD2, 6 bases. V lost 6 bases to trimming and J lost 4 bases, with 17 bases between them. This CDR3 has 15 residues. CDR3 region: CASRNWTIRPDTQYF. CDR3 nucleotide sequence: TGTGCCAGCAGGAACTGGACTATCAGACCAGATACGCAGTATTTT.

This clonotype was observed a handful of times. J is TRBJ1-4 and V is TRBV3-1; weak D call: TRBD1 (5 bases). The V end lost 4 bases, the J end lost 10 bases, and 13 bases lay between the germline ends. Looked up from germline, CDR1 is LGHDT and CDR2 is YNNKEL (reference sequence). The CDR3 contains 13 residues. The DNA for the CDR3 is TGTGCCAGCAGCCTAGGACGCGGGGGAAAACTGTTTTTT. It is translated as CASSLGRGGKLFF.

The chain recombines TRBV5-1 with TRBJ2-1; 11 bases fit TRBD2. The end of the DNA fits TRBJ2-7 better, so the J call may be wrong. The CDR3 extends over 15 amino acids. The germline V gene has CDR1 SGHRS and CDR2 YFSETQ. The DNA of the CDR3 is TGCGCCAGCAGCTTAGCTAGCGGGGGGATCAATGAGCAGTACTTC. Translating gives CASSLASGGINEQYF.

This rearrangement joins TRBV7-2 to TRBJ2-7; 7 bases line up with TRBD2. With V trimmed by 4 bases and J by 0 bases, 6 bases remained unmatched. Germline-derived CDR1 and CDR2 are SGHTA and FQGNSA. The CDR3 loop spans 15 amino acids. The CDR3 nucleotides read TGTGCCAGCAGCTGGACCGGCGGGGGCTCCTACGAGCAGTACTTC. As protein: CASSWTGGGSYEQYF.

The chain employs TRBV7-2 and TRBJ1-2; D perhaps matches TRBD1 (6 bases). The germline V gene has CDR1 SGHTA and CDR2 FQGNSA. V was pared by 4 bases and J by 1 base, with 10 bases between. This CDR3 is 14 amino acids long. The CDR3 sequence is CASSSRQVNYGYTF. CDR3 coding DNA: TGTGCCAGCAGCTCCCGACAGGTTAACTATGGCTACACCTTC.

There are many counts of this clonotype. The gene calls are TRBV13 and TRBJ1-2; D is possibly TRBD1 (5 bases). V lost 3 bases, J lost 4 bases, and 12 bases lay in between. The CDR3 covers 14 residues. Germline CDR1 and CDR2: PRHDT and FYEKMQ (reference sequence). CDR3 bases: TGTGCCAGCAGCTTCCGGGGGGGAAGCTATGGCTACACCTTC. Protein: CASSFRGGSYGYTF.

In its sample, this clonotype was seen many times. The chain carries TRBV12-3 or TRBV12-4 and TRBJ2-7; D is ambiguous. This CDR3 is 13 amino acids long. V lost 0 bases and J 4 bases, leaving 7 bases between the germline ends. DNA for the CDR3: TGTGCCAGCAGTTTAGCGCGGCTTTACGAGCAGTACTTC. This encodes CASSLARLYEQYF.

This sequence joins TRBV20-1 and TRBJ2-7, with TRBD2 as a possible D gene (6 bases). Judging by the DNA end, TRBJ2-5 fits better; the J call may be wrong. There are 13 residues in the CDR3. Germline CDR1 DFQATT, CDR2 SNEGSKA (reference sequence). CDR3 sequence (DNA): TGCAGTGCTTGGGTCGGTGGGGGGGAGACCCAGTACTTC. It encodes CSAWVGGGETQYF.

V gene TRBV5-1 combines with J gene TRBJ2-3; D is unclear. V was cut by 1 base and J by 0 bases, with 9 bases left in between. In germline, CDR1 is SGHRS, CDR2 YFSETQ. The CDR3 spans 15 residues. This CDR3 reads CASSLSLLSTDTQYF. The CDR3 nucleotides read TGCGCCAGCAGCTTGAGCCTCCTAAGCACAGATACGCAGTATTTT.

Comment on this clonotype: Germline and junction disagree at one end, which may indicate a read error. The CDR3 loop is CASSSQKRGTDTQYF. The CDR3, as DNA: TGTGCTAGCAGCTCGCAGAAGCGGGGCACAGATACGCAGTATTTT. The chain employs TRBV7-7 and TRBJ2-3; TRBD2 is a possible D gene (6 bases). The CDR3 spans 15 residues. From germline, CDR1 is SSHAT and CDR2 FNYEAQ (reference sequence).

V gene TRBV21-1 combines with J gene TRBJ2-5; the tabulated D call, TRBD2, remains unverified against the DNA. TRBV21-1 is a recognized pseudogene. The CDR3 length is 13 residues. CDR3 loop: CASSKPSRDKQYF. CDR3 coding DNA: TGTGCCAGCAGCAAGCCCTCAAGAGACAAGCAGTACTTC.

This clonotype was counted between two and nine times. The CDR3 nucleotides are TGTGCCAGCAGTTGGGCCACGACAGGGGCTTACGAGCAGTACTTC. Translating it yields CASSWATTGAYEQYF. The chain has TRBV27 and TRBJ2-7, with TRBD1 matching 8 bases. The CDR3 covers 15 residues. V was clipped by 4 bases and J by 4 bases; unmatched bases: 9. Looked up from germline, CDR1 is MNHEY and CDR2 is SMNVEV (reference sequence).

The V and J genes are TRBV6-5 and TRBJ2-3; no clear D gene. Between the trimmed V and J ends, which lost 3 bases and 0 bases, there was a span of 16 bases. The CDR3 extends over 17 amino acids. CDR1 is MNHEY and CDR2 is SVGAGI in the germline V gene. The CDR3 DNA follows: TGTGCCAGCAGTTATAGGTTGGCTAACTCTAGCACAGATACGCAGTATTTT. Translating it yields CASSYRLANSSTDTQYF.

This clonotype was seen only a few times. This chain joins TRBV4-2 and TRBJ1-1; D might be TRBD1 (5 bases). This CDR3 is 16 amino acids long. The germline CDR1 and CDR2 sequences are LGHNA and YNFKEQ. V gave up 1 base and J gave up 0 bases, with 12 bases separating them. CDR3: CASSQVTGGMNTEAFF. In DNA, the CDR3 is TGTGCCAGCAGCCAAGTCACGGGGGGGATGAACACTGAAGCTTTCTTT.

This clonotype has just a few counts. The chain uses TRBV6-1 and TRBJ2-3, with TRBD2 matching over 7 bases. Germline loops: CDR1 MNHNS, CDR2 SASEGT. CDR3 length: 15 residues. J lost 8 bases, V lost 4 bases, and 12 bases had no gene match. The CDR3 DNA sequence: TGTGCCAGCAGTGTGGGCGGGGGAAGCACCGGTACGCAGTATTTT. It translates to CASSVGGGSTGTQYF.

This clonotype was picked up a small number of times. The chain couples TRBV4-2 to TRBJ2-3; tentatively, D is TRBD1 (5 bases). Trimming took off 4 bases at V and 1 base at J, with 21 bases between the two ends. In germline, CDR1 is LGHNA, CDR2 YNFKEQ. The CDR3 extends over 18 amino acids. CDR3 loop: CASSPEVLGALGTDTQYF. The DNA for the CDR3 is TGTGCCAGCAGCCCGGAAGTGCTAGGGGCCCTCGGCACAGATACGCAGTATTTT.